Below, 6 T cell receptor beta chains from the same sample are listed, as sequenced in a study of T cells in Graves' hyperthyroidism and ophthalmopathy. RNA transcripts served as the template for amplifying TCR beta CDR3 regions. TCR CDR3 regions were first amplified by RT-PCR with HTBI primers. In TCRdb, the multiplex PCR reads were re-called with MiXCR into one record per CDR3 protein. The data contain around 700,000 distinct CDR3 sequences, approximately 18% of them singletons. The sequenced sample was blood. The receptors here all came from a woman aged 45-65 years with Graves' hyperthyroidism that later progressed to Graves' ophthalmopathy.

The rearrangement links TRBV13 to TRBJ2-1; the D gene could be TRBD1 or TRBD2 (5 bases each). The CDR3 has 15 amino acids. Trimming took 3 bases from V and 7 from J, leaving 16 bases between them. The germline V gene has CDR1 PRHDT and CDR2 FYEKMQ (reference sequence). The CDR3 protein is CASSLGLAGHNEQFF. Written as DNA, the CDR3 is TGTGCCAGCAGCTTGGGGCTAGCCGGGCATAATGAGCAGTTCTTC.

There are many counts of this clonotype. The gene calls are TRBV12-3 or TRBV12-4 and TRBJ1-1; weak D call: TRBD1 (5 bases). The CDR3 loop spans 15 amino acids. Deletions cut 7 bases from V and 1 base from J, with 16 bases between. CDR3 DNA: TGTGCCAGCACCCCTTCCGGGACTTCGAACACTGAAGCTTTCTTT. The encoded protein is CASTPSGTSNTEAFF.

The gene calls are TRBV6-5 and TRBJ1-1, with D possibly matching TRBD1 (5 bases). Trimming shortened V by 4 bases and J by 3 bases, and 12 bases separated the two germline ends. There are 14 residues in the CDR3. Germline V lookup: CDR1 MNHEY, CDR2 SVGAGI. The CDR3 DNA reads TGTGCCAGCAGTTCCTCTGGGACGTACACTGAAGCTTTCTTT. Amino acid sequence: CASSSSGTYTEAFF.

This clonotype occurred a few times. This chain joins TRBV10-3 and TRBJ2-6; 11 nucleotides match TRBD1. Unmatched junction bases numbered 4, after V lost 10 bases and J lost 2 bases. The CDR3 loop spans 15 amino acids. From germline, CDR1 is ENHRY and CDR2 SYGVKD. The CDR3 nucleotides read TGTGCCACCGGACAGGGGGCGACTGGGGCCAACGTCCTGACTTTC. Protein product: CATGQGATGANVLTF.

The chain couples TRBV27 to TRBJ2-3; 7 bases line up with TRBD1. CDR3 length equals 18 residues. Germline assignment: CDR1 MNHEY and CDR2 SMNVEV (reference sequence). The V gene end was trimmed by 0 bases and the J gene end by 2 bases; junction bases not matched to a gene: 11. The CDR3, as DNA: TGTGCCAGCAGTTTATCAAATCCCGGGACAGCCATCACAGATACGCAGTATTTT. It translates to CASSLSNPGTAITDTQYF.

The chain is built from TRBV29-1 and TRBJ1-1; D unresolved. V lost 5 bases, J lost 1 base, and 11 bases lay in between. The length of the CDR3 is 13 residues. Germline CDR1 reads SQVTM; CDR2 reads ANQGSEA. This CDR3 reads CSVLVGENTEAFF. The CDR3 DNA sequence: TGCAGCGTTTTGGTGGGAGAGAACACTGAAGCTTTCTTT.